Listed below are T cell receptor beta chains from one sample, sequenced in a study of blood T cell repertoires in COVID-19. Method: immunoSEQ multiplex PCR; TCRdb's copy keeps in-frame clones and lacks some. The sample includes 110,000 or so clones, approximately 87% of them seen just once. Sequenced input: peripheral blood. The receptors derive from a woman in her 50s with acute or convalescent COVID-19. Both conserved end residues are part of each CDR3. The order of the fields is D gene, V gene, clone size, J gene, CDR3 DNA, CDR3 protein. The D gene is left open where the match is weak. Clone size appears in some rows only: once, few, many, or a class for an expanded clone.

>.|TRBV3-1/TRBV3-2|once|TRBJ2-1
TGTGCCAGCAGCCAAGCCGGGAACCTGGGTGAGCAGTTCTTC
CASSQAGNLGEQFF
>.|TRBV27|.|TRBJ2-7
TGTGCCAGCAGTTATCGACAGGACTCCTACGAGCAGTACTTC
CASSYRQDSYEQYF
>TRBD2|TRBV12-3/TRBV12-4|many|TRBJ2-2
TGTGCCAGCAGTTTCGGGGGGTCCGGGGAGCTGTTTTTT
CASSFGGSGELFF
>TRBD1|TRBV23-1|.|TRBJ2-7
TGCGCCAGCAAAACCGACAGGGGCCCTCCAATTACCTACGAGCAGTACTTC
CASKTDRGPPITYEQYF
>.|TRBV6-1|once|TRBJ2-1
TGTGCCAGCAGTGGGGGCAGGTTAGGGTCTCATGGTGAGCAGTTCTTC
CASSGGRLGSHGEQFF
>.|TRBV6-5|.|TRBJ1-6
TGTGCCACCCGGGGGGCAGGGGTGGATTCACCCCTCCACTTT
CATRGAGVDSPLHF
>.|TRBV21-1|few|TRBJ2-5
TGTGCCAGCAGTCCCTGCCAGGGGCGGGGGATAACCCAAGAGACCCAGTACTTC
CASSPCQGRGITQETQYF
>.|TRBV20-1|.|TRBJ2-6
TGCAGTGCTAGTGCCACTAGCTCTGGGGCCAACGTCCTGACTTTC
CSASATSSGANVLTF
>.|TRBV18|few|TRBJ2-5
TGTGCCAGCTCACCAACCCAGGTCGAAGAGACCCAGTACTTC
CASSPTQVEETQYF
>TRBD1|TRBV5-1|.|TRBJ1-2
TGCGCCAGCAGCTTGCGATCGGGGACAGACTATGGCTACACCTTC
CASSLRSGTDYGYTF
>TRBD1|TRBV2|.|TRBJ1-2
TGTGCCAGCATGCGGGGACAGGGCAATGGCTACACCTTC
CASMRGQGNGYTF
>.|TRBV2|.|TRBJ1-1
TGTGCCAGCAGGGACAGTTTGAACACTGAAGCTTTCTTT
CASRDSLNTEAFF
>TRBD1|TRBV2|.|TRBJ2-3
TGTGCCAGCAGTATCATCCAACAGGGGACAGATACGCAGTATTTT
CASSIIQQGTDTQYF
>TRBD2|TRBV6-5|.|TRBJ2-3
TGTGCCAGCAGTCCACTAGCGGGGGGGACAGATACGCAGTATTTT
CASSPLAGGTDTQYF
>.|TRBV14|.|TRBJ1-1
TGTGCCAGCACCCTACTGAGAGGCACTGAAGCTTTCTTT
CASTLLRGTEAFF
>.|TRBV5-5|.|TRBJ2-2
TGTGCCAGCAGCTTGGCCATGAGTTCGAACACCGGGGAGCTGTTTTTT
CASSLAMSSNTGELFF
>TRBD1|TRBV18|once|TRBJ1-2
TGTGCCAGCTCCCCCCCGACAGGGGCATACTATGGCTACACCTTC
CASSPPTGAYYGYTF
>.|TRBV10-2|once|TRBJ2-7
TGCGCCAGCAGTCAAGGGGGGGGGCCGAACGAGCAGTACTTC
CASSQGGGPNEQYF
>TRBD2|TRBV25-1|.|TRBJ2-1
TGTGCCAGCAGTCGGGGGGGCGGTTCCTACAATGAGCAGTTCTTC
CASSRGGGSYNEQFF
>.|TRBV19|.|TRBJ2-3
TGTGCCAGTAGTGCCGCTAGCCTCCGGACAGATACGCAGTATTTT
CASSAASLRTDTQYF
>TRBD1|TRBV4-2|.|TRBJ2-7
TGTGCCAGCAGCCAAGAAGGGGGCACCTCGAGCTCCTACGAGCAGTACTTC
CASSQEGGTSSSYEQYF
>TRBD2|TRBV19|once|TRBJ2-7
TGTGCCAGTAGTATAGAGGGGGGGAAGAGGAATGAGCAGTACTTC
CASSIEGGKRNEQYF
>.|TRBV12-5|.|TRBJ1-2
TGTGCTAGTGGTTTGCAGTTCTCTTATGGCTACACCTTC
CASGLQFSYGYTF
>TRBD1|TRBV5-8|.|TRBJ2-1
TGTGCCAGCAGCTTGGGGGACGGGACAGGCTACAATGAGCAGTTCTTC
CASSLGDGTGYNEQFF
>.|TRBV19|.|TRBJ1-1
TGTGCCAGTAGCCGACAGCAGAACACTGAAGCTTTCTTT
CASSRQQNTEAFF
>.|TRBV5-4|.|TRBJ1-1
TGTGCCAGCAGCTTTGGGGGAGGGACTGAAGCTTTCTTT
CASSFGGGTEAFF
>.|TRBV6-5|.|TRBJ2-1
TGTGCCAGCACCCTAACGGAGCGGTCAAATGAGCAGTTCTTC
CASTLTERSNEQFF
>TRBD1|TRBV6-5|.|TRBJ1-2
TGTGCCAGCAGTTATGGGGCAGGGGGCTATGGCTACACCTTC
CASSYGAGGYGYTF
>.|TRBV2|.|TRBJ1-2
TGTGCCAGCAGTTACAGGGAGTCGGACTATGGCTACACCTTC
CASSYRESDYGYTF
>.|TRBV5-4|.|TRBJ1-5
TGTGCCAGCAGCCAAGGGGTAGGCTTCAATCAGCCCCAGCATTTT
CASSQGVGFNQPQHF
>TRBD1|TRBV6-5|.|TRBJ1-2
TGTGCCAGCGTTAGTACAGGGGCAGGTGGCTACACCTTC
CASVSTGAGGYTF
>.|TRBV12-3/TRBV12-4|once|TRBJ1-1
TGTGCCAGCAGTTTTACAGCAAACACTGAAGCTTTCTTT
CASSFTANTEAFF
>.|TRBV28|.|TRBJ1-1
TGTGCCAGCAGCTCGAGGAGACTTGAAGCTTTCTTT
CASSSRRLEAFF
>.|TRBV25-1|once|TRBJ1-5
TGTGCCAGCAGTGAATTCGGACTTAATCAGCCCCAGCATTTT
CASSEFGLNQPQHF
>.|TRBV5-1|.|TRBJ2-5
TGCGCCAGCAGCTCTCGAGCAACAGGGAGCTCAGGAGAGACCCAGTACTTC
CASSSRATGSSGETQYF
>.|TRBV9|.|TRBJ1-1
TGTGCCAGCAGCGCTCAGGGTGACACTGAAGCTTTCTTT
CASSAQGDTEAFF
>.|TRBV15|.|TRBJ1-2
TGTGCCACCAGCAGAGATACAGGGAATGGTTATGGCTACACCTTC
CATSRDTGNGYGYTF
>TRBD1|TRBV20-1|few|TRBJ2-1
TGCAGTGCTAGTAAGGGGGCCTACTACAATGAGCAGTTCTTC
CSASKGAYYNEQFF
>.|TRBV7-9|.|TRBJ1-3
TGTGCCAGCAGGAGAACGAACTCTGGAAACACCATATATTTT
CASRRTNSGNTIYF
>.|TRBV28|.|TRBJ1-1
TGTGCCAGCACCCCTCCAGGGGTTGACACTGAAGCTTTCTTT
CASTPPGVDTEAFF
>TRBD1|TRBV5-6|few|TRBJ2-1
TGTGCCAGCAGCTTAGGACAGGGACCTAACAATGAGCAGTTCTTC
CASSLGQGPNNEQFF